This record concerns one T cell receptor beta chain sequence. Its antigen specificity is not known. Nothing much larger sits one base from this clone, and base qualities are not available. The data are from a study of T cell changes during pregnancy in multiple sclerosis (dated by TCRdb to the late 2010s). Context from the whole study: The study examined how the T cell repertoire changed over the course of pregnancy in women with multiple sclerosis.

The library was built by means of the immunoSEQ multiplex PCR assay. This is the immuneACCESS table as TCRdb keeps it, with only in-frame sequences that have V and J called. A part of the clones is gone; compared with another copy, unresolved V genes explain less than half, and the rest is unexplained. Here the sample has 45,000 to 60,000 clones; around 90% occur a single time. The top ten clonotypes cover 0.55% to 0.65% of the sample. The origin of this receptor is a female donor in good health, enrolled as a control in a pregnancy study. The sequenced sample was CD4+ T cells from peripheral blood mononuclear cells, obtained after pregnancy.

DNA sequence: TGTGCCAGCAGCTTGGTGACGGGCAGGGATGGCTACACCTTC. This is translated as CASSLVTGRDGYTF. The rearranged chain carries TRBV5-5 and TRBJ1-2; TRBD1 is perhaps the D gene, given 5 matching bases. Relative to germline, V is 0 bases shorter and J is 6 bases shorter, with 12 bases between their ends. The germline V gene encodes CDR1 SGHKS and CDR2 YYEKEE (reference sequence). The CDR3 measures 14 amino acids from cysteine to phenylalanine. Only the CDR3 DNA is retained, 42 bases long and in frame from the first base.